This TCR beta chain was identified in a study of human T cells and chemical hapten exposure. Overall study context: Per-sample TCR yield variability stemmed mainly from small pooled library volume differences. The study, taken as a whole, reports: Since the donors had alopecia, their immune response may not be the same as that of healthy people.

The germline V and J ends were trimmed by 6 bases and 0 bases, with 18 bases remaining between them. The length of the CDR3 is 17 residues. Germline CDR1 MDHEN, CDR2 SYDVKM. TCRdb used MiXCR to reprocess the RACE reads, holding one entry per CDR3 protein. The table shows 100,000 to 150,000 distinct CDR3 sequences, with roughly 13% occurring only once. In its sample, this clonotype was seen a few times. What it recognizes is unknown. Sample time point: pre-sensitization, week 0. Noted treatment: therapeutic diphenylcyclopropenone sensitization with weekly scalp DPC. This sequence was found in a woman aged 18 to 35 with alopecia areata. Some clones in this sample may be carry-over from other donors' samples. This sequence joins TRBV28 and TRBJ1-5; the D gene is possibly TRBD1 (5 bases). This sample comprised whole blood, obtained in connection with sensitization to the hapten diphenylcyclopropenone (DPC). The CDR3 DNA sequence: TGTGCCAGCAGCCGAACTCTAGGACAAGTTAGCAATCAGCCCCAGCATTTT. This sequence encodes CASSRTLGQVSNQPQHF.